What follows describes a single TCR beta chain. Its specificity is not known. There are 20 residues in the CDR3. Germline V gene sequence: CDR1 MDHEN, CDR2 SYDVKM. Trimming took 5 bases from V and 0 from J; bases not matched to a gene: 15. Using its own MiXCR run on the reads, TCRdb lists one record per CDR3 protein. The sample shows 150,000 or so distinct CDR3 sequences, around a quarter of them seen only once. The data belong to a study of T cell repertoires in cytomegalovirus infection. Study as a whole: Signatures in public TCR beta sequences pointed to both CMV infection and matching HLA type. General study findings and limits: Summed frequency of public TCR beta families distinguished CMV carriers with the relevant HLA. In two of eight donors, the top clonotype was HLA-C-restricted CMV-specific.

This clonotype originated in a human donor in good health (CMV status not recorded). Some clones in this sample may be carry-over from other donors' samples. Sequences were obtained from PBMCs. The chain joins TRBV28 to TRBJ2-7; 14 bases line up with TRBD2. CDR3 amino acids: CASSPTNPGLAGGSSYEQYF. DNA of the CDR3: TGTGCCAGCAGTCCCACTAACCCCGGACTAGCGGGAGGAAGCTCCTACGAGCAGTACTTC.